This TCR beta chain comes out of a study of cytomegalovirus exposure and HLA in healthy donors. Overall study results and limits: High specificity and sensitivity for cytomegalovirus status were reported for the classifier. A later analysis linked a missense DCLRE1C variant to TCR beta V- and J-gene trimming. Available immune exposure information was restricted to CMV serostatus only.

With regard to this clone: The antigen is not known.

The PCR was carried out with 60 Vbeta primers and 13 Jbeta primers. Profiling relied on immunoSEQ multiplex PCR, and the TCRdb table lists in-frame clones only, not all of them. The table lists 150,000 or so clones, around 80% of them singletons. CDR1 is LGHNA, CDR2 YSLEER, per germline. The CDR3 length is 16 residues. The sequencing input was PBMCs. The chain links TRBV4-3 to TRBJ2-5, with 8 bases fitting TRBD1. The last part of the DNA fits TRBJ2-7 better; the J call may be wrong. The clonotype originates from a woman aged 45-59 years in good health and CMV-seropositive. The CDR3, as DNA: TGCGCCAGCAGCCCGACCCCGGACAGGGCTTTCTACGAGCAGTACTTC. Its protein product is CASSPTPDRAFYEQYF.